The source of this TCR beta chain is a study of T cell changes during pregnancy in multiple sclerosis. V was pared by 0 bases and J by 0 bases, with 6 bases between. The CDR3 consists of 14 residues. Germline-derived CDR1 and CDR2 are SGDLS and YYNGEE. Repertoires were generated with immunoSEQ multiplex PCR, while TCRdb's copy carries only in-frame clones and drops some. The sample consists of about 46,000 clones, approximately 90% of them appearing once. This chain uses TRBV9 with TRBJ1-1; D remains ambiguous. The specimen comprised CD8+ T cells from peripheral blood mononuclear cells, sampled in the second trimester of pregnancy. This TCR came from a female donor with multiple sclerosis, enrolled in a pregnancy study. CDR3 protein: CASSVAAVNTEAFF. In DNA, the CDR3 is TGTGCCAGCAGCGTAGCTGCAGTGAACACTGAAGCTTTCTTT.